The source of this T cell receptor (beta chain) is a study of response to subunit inactivated influenza vaccine (dated by TCRdb to 2017 to 2018). Background on the whole study: To follow how T cells responded to a trivalent subunit inactivated influenza vaccine, the researchers relied on deep quantitative profiling of the T cell receptor repertoire. Broader findings and caveats from the paper: According to the authors, only a limited number of new T cells may be recruited by each seasonal influenza vaccination.

Receptor libraries were prepared by RT-PCR. The sequencer listed for this sample is Illumina HiSeq 2500. The public sequencing data were trimmed at Q25 with fastp and processed into clonotypes with MiXCR by TCRdb, which kept only in-frame beta chains. When rows share a CDR3 protein, they turn into one entry using the most common DNA and genes. The sample profile shows roughly 540,000 distinct CDR3 sequences; under 30% of them were found once. 2.5% to 3% of the sample belongs to the ten largest clones. This clonotype was observed a few times. Its antigen specificity is not known. No base quality information exists; no much larger clone differs at one position. Separately, the same data were catalogued under a study of T cells expressing NK-cell markers. Drawing on the second study: The TCR beta cDNA libraries were made using 5'RACE template switching, a step that added both a universal primer site and unique molecular identifiers. Eight donors provided sorted CD3+CD56+NKG2C+, CD3+CD56+NKG2C- and CD3+CD56-NKG2C+ T-cell subsets, whose TCR beta-chain repertoires were profiled. Among the eight sequenced donors, only one was HCMV-seronegative, while the other seven were HCMV-seropositive. To restrict sorting to alphabetaTCR-expressing T cells, an anti-gammadeltaTCR antibody was added in several experiments. In roughly six donors, the dominant CD3+CD56+NKG2C+ clonotypes ranked among the top 10 CD8+ clonotypes, making up roughly 1.0-7.5% of CD8+ T cells. Those dominant clonotypes were again the most abundant among CD3+CD56-NKG2C+ cells in a few donors, at roughly 28.3-65%. Whether the expanded NKG2C-expressing T cell clones were specific for HCMV antigens was left unclear. Randomly selected healthy volunteers, three men and five women, were used as the eight sequenced donors. To determine HCMV serostatus, a commercial ELISA kit was used to detect HCMV-specific IgG in serum. Peripheral blood mononuclear cells were isolated from blood by Ficoll density gradient centrifugation. Magnetic immunoseparation with Miltenyi isolation kits was used to isolate CD4+ and CD8+ T cells from PBMC. cDNA synthesis was primed from the TCR beta constant segment and was followed by two successive PCR amplification steps. Illumina HiSeq 2000/2500, MiSeq or NextSeq was used to sequence libraries as 2 x 150 bp reads. MIGEC handled demultiplexing of the reads and grouping by UMI, while MiTCR was used to assemble and quantify clonotypes. To exclude erroneous sequences, any TCR cDNA sequence not supported by at least two reads was discarded. Downstream repertoire analysis used the tcR package, and clonotypes were matched across fractions by CDR3 nucleotide sequence plus V segment. Antigen specificity was annotated against VDJdb with VDJmatch, allowing one amino acid substitution in CDR3.

The receptor's source is a man aged 45-65 years who received an inactivated influenza vaccine. Donor details come from another sample of the same person, matched by shared clones. Sequenced here: CD4+ T cells sorted from PBMCs, sampled roughly 12 days after vaccination.

Here the CDR3 is given as CATSRGGENIQYF. The nucleotide sequence reads TGTGCCACCAGCAGAGGTGGGGAAAACATTCAGTACTTC. This receptor chain uses TRBV15 and TRBJ2-4, with an unclear D gene assignment. The junction carries 6 bases between V and J, which are trimmed by 1 base and 5 bases respectively. The CDR3 runs 13 residues from the cysteine to the phenylalanine. The entry retains the CDR3 DNA only, 39 bases that are in frame from base 1. The germline V gene (reference sequence) provides CDR1 LNHNV and CDR2 YYDKDF.